This T cell receptor beta chain is from a study of cytomegalovirus exposure and HLA in healthy donors. The length of the CDR3 is 11 residues. From germline, CDR1 is SGHDT and CDR2 YYEEEE. V gave up 0 bases and J gave up 8 bases, with 5 bases separating them. This clone was seen just once. Clones were read by immunoSEQ multiplex PCR, and TCRdb kept only the in-frame ones, dropping some. The sample has 150,000 to 200,000 clones, around nine tenths seen once; the top ten hold roughly 3%. This clonotype was sampled from a young man in good health and CMV-seropositive. The chain employs TRBV5-6 and TRBJ1-1; no clear D gene. Sequencing was done on a sample of PBMCs. CDR3 DNA sequence: TGTGCCAGCAGCTTGGGACAAGAAGCTTTCTTT. Protein: CASSLGQEAFF.